Listed below are T cell receptor beta chains from one sample, sequenced in a study of post-analysis software for immune sequencing data. TCRdb re-called the PCR reads through MiXCR, storing one row per CDR3 protein. Of hundreds of thousands of distinct CDR3 sequences listed, 40% to 55% were seen once; the top ten hold roughly an eighth. Material: blood. The receptors come from a girl aged 10 to 17 with multiple sclerosis. Both conserved end residues are part of each CDR3. A D gene is named only where the DNA matches it firmly. Clone sizes are given selectively: once, few, many, or a class where the clone is expanded.

j_call: TRBJ2-1; clone_size: .; d_call: .; v_call: TRBV6-1; cdr3_nt: TGTGCCAGCAGTGGGATGAGCGGGAATGAGCAGTTCTTC; cdr3_aa: CASSGMSGNEQFF
j_call: TRBJ2-6; clone_size: few; d_call: .; v_call: TRBV7-2; cdr3_nt: TGTGCCAGCAGGTACCGCGTTGTGGGGCCTCTCTCTGGGGCCAACGTCCTGACTTTC; cdr3_aa: CASRYRVVGPLSGANVLTF
j_call: TRBJ2-7; clone_size: few; d_call: TRBD1; v_call: TRBV12-3/TRBV12-4; cdr3_nt: TGTGCCAGCAGTTCACTGCGACAGGGCTACGAGCAGTACTTC; cdr3_aa: CASSSLRQGYEQYF
j_call: TRBJ2-6; clone_size: few; d_call: .; v_call: TRBV29-1; cdr3_nt: TGCAGCGTTGAAAGGAGGAACTCTGGGGCCAACGTCCTGACTTTC; cdr3_aa: CSVERRNSGANVLTF
j_call: TRBJ2-7; clone_size: .; d_call: .; v_call: TRBV5-1; cdr3_nt: TGCGCCAGCGGAGCCTTAATCAGGACCTACGAGCAGTACTTC; cdr3_aa: CASGALIRTYEQYF
j_call: TRBJ2-7; clone_size: .; d_call: .; v_call: TRBV7-2; cdr3_nt: TGTGCCAGCAGCGAATCGACAGCTGACTACGAGCAGTACTTC; cdr3_aa: CASSESTADYEQYF
j_call: TRBJ2-1; clone_size: .; d_call: .; v_call: TRBV20-1; cdr3_nt: TGCAGTGTTACCCCCTTGGTTAGCTCCTACAATGAGCAGTTCTTC; cdr3_aa: CSVTPLVSSYNEQFF
j_call: TRBJ2-1; clone_size: .; d_call: TRBD2; v_call: TRBV7-9; cdr3_nt: TGTGCCAGCAGCTTCGGGACTAGCGGGAGATATAACAATGAGCAGTTCTTC; cdr3_aa: CASSFGTSGRYNNEQFF
j_call: TRBJ2-7; clone_size: .; d_call: .; v_call: TRBV20-1; cdr3_nt: TGCAGTGCGGGGGTCCCCTCCTACGAGCAGTACTTC; cdr3_aa: CSAGVPSYEQYF
j_call: TRBJ1-2; clone_size: .; d_call: .; v_call: TRBV28; cdr3_nt: TGTGCCAGCAGTTTAGGGAGTTTTGTCTCCTATGGCTACACCTTC; cdr3_aa: CASSLGSFVSYGYTF
j_call: TRBJ2-1; clone_size: few; d_call: .; v_call: TRBV7-9; cdr3_nt: TGTGCCAGCACTCTCGTGCTAGGTTACAATGAGCAGTTCTTC; cdr3_aa: CASTLVLGYNEQFF
j_call: TRBJ2-7; clone_size: few; d_call: TRBD2; v_call: TRBV9; cdr3_nt: TGTGCCAGCAGCCCTCTGAGGACTAGAATCTACAATGAGCAGTACTTC; cdr3_aa: CASSPLRTRIYNEQYF
j_call: TRBJ2-1; clone_size: .; d_call: TRBD2; v_call: TRBV5-1; cdr3_nt: TGCGCCAGCAGGGGGCGGGAGGGCCACAATGAGCAGTTCTTC; cdr3_aa: CASRGREGHNEQFF
j_call: TRBJ2-3; clone_size: few; d_call: .; v_call: TRBV29-1; cdr3_nt: TGCAGCGTTGATGATCCCCGGAGCTCTAGCACAGATACGCAGTATTTT; cdr3_aa: CSVDDPRSSSTDTQYF
j_call: TRBJ2-1; clone_size: few; d_call: .; v_call: TRBV10-3; cdr3_nt: TGTGCCATCAGTGCTTCGTTGGACATCTACAATGAGCAGTTCTTC; cdr3_aa: CAISASLDIYNEQFF
j_call: TRBJ1-6; clone_size: .; d_call: TRBD1; v_call: TRBV29-1; cdr3_nt: TGCAGCGTCTTCGATCGACAGGGGCTAGTGGAGTCCTATAATTCACCCCTCCACTTT; cdr3_aa: CSVFDRQGLVESYNSPLHF
j_call: TRBJ2-7; clone_size: few; d_call: .; v_call: TRBV2; cdr3_nt: TGTGCCAGCAGGGACTCTCCTTGGGAGCAGTACTTC; cdr3_aa: CASRDSPWEQYF
j_call: TRBJ2-5; clone_size: .; d_call: .; v_call: TRBV5-1; cdr3_nt: TGCGCCAGCAGCCAAGCTAGGGTTGGCCAAGAGACCCAGTACTTC; cdr3_aa: CASSQARVGQETQYF
j_call: TRBJ2-3; clone_size: .; d_call: .; v_call: TRBV7-6; cdr3_nt: TGTGTCACGGGGAGGACTCTCACCGATACGCAGTATTTT; cdr3_aa: CVTGRTLTDTQYF
j_call: TRBJ2-5; clone_size: few; d_call: TRBD1; v_call: TRBV2; cdr3_nt: TGTGCCAGCAGGCTCGACAGGGCCTTAGAGACCCAGTACTTC; cdr3_aa: CASRLDRALETQYF
j_call: TRBJ2-2; clone_size: .; d_call: TRBD1; v_call: TRBV19; cdr3_nt: TGTGCCAGTAATCCGACAGGGGTGGCCGGGGAGCTGTTTTTT; cdr3_aa: CASNPTGVAGELFF
j_call: TRBJ2-1; clone_size: few; d_call: TRBD2; v_call: TRBV5-1; cdr3_nt: TGCGCCAGCAGCTCTCTAGCGGGAGAGGGTGATGAGCAGTTCTTC; cdr3_aa: CASSSLAGEGDEQFF
j_call: TRBJ1-4; clone_size: .; d_call: .; v_call: TRBV4-3; cdr3_nt: TGCGCCAGCAGCCAAGACCCCACAGGGCCGGCTGAAAAACTGTTTTTT; cdr3_aa: CASSQDPTGPAEKLFF
j_call: TRBJ2-7; clone_size: .; d_call: .; v_call: TRBV20-1; cdr3_nt: TGCAGTGCTAGAGAGGTAGGACGCCCCAATGAGCAGTACTTC; cdr3_aa: CSAREVGRPNEQYF
j_call: TRBJ2-5; clone_size: few; d_call: TRBD1; v_call: TRBV5-6; cdr3_nt: TGTGCCAGCAGCTGGGACAGGGGAGGGTTGGAGACCCAGTACTTC; cdr3_aa: CASSWDRGGLETQYF
j_call: TRBJ2-1; clone_size: many; d_call: TRBD2; v_call: TRBV29-1; cdr3_nt: TGCAGCGCCCCTACTAGCGGAAGCTACAATGAGCAGTTCTTC; cdr3_aa: CSAPTSGSYNEQFF
j_call: TRBJ2-7; clone_size: .; d_call: .; v_call: TRBV7-2; cdr3_nt: TGTGCCAGCAGCTCGTGGACAAGTACCTACGAGCAGTACTTC; cdr3_aa: CASSSWTSTYEQYF
j_call: TRBJ2-7; clone_size: many; d_call: TRBD1; v_call: TRBV6-2/TRBV6-3; cdr3_nt: TGTGCCAGCAGTTACCCGACAGGGGAAGGGTTCTACTACGAGCAGTACTTC; cdr3_aa: CASSYPTGEGFYYEQYF
j_call: TRBJ2-7; clone_size: few; d_call: .; v_call: TRBV29-1; cdr3_nt: TGCAGCGTTGGTATTAGCACTCTCTCCTACGAGCAGTACTTC; cdr3_aa: CSVGISTLSYEQYF